This TCR beta chain was captured in a study of blood T cell repertoires in COVID-19. This table comes from immunoSEQ multiplex PCR, and its TCRdb copy is limited to in-frame clones, with some not included. The sample lists roughly 53,000 clones; 80% to 90% were seen once. The length of the CDR3 is 14 residues. The V gene's germline CDR1 is MNHNY and CDR2 SVGAGI (reference sequence). The V and J ends lost 4 bases and 3 bases, in that order; junction bases with no gene match: 5. The sequence was obtained from a man older than 75 with acute or convalescent COVID-19. The chain combines TRBV6-6 with TRBJ2-7; 8 bases are a match to TRBD1. The sample was peripheral blood. CDR3 in amino acids: CASSSDRDGYEQYF. In DNA form, the CDR3 reads TGTGCCAGCAGTTCGGACAGGGATGGCTACGAGCAGTACTTC.